This TCR beta chain came from a study of siplizumab effects on memory and regulatory T cells. Study-wide points: Siplizumab led to significantly less abundant alloreactive sequences that could be traced back to unstimulated CD4+ memory cells.

Comments on this clone: Its specificity is unknown.

The protocol was immunoSEQ multiplex PCR, while the TCRdb copy is restricted to in-frame clones and leaves out a portion. The table has about 60,000 clones, roughly 85% seen once. This CDR3 region has 14 residues. V was trimmed by 1 base and J by 7 bases, leaving 12 bases between them. Germline values: CDR1 SGHDT, CDR2 YYEEEE. Sequencing was performed on memory CD4+ T cells sorted from blood. The TCR was taken from a human donor in good health. The rearrangement joins TRBV5-6 to TRBJ2-1; D is unresolved. The CDR3 is CASSLPASRNEQFF. The CDR3 bases are TGTGCCAGCAGCTTGCCAGCGTCTCGGAATGAGCAGTTCTTC. Full variable domain (outside the CDR3, taken from reference TRBV5-6 and TRBJ2-1): DAGVTQSPTHLIKTRGQQVTLRCSPKSGHDTVSWYQQALGQGPQFIFQYYEEEERQRGNFPDRFSGHQFPNYSSELNVNALLLGDSALYLCASSLPASRNEQFFGPGTRLTVL.